The next 10 T cell receptor beta chains were all read from a single sample in a study of T-cell reconstitution after alpha-beta-depleted transplantation in children. Preparing the TCRbeta library involved the use of unique molecular identifiers. TCRdb re-called the PCR reads through MiXCR, storing one row per CDR3 protein. The data hold around 200,000 distinct CDR3 sequences, with more than 6.5% observed a single time. The input for sequencing was PBMCs from the stem cell graft donor, taken from the stem cell graft. These receptor sequences come from a human donor who donated a stem cell graft to a child with Wiskott-Aldrich syndrome.

The CDR3 loop is CASSAGTDVTNYGYTF. For the CDR3, the DNA is TGTGCCAGCTCAGCCGGGACAGACGTCACTAACTATGGCTACACCTTC. This chain uses TRBV18 with TRBJ1-2; TRBD1 agrees at 7 bases. The CDR3 runs to 16 residues. V was pared by 5 bases and J by 0 bases, with 9 bases of the junction left unmatched. Germline CDR1 and CDR2: KGHSH and LQKENI.

To note about this clonotype: Being one base from a much bigger clone, this may be a read error. The chain joins TRBV5-1 to TRBJ2-7; D unresolved. This CDR3 is 15 amino acids long. Trimming left V 9 bases short and J 1 base short, with 20 bases between. Germline CDR1 SGHRS, CDR2 YFSETQ. The CDR3 region has the DNA TGCGCCATCACCCCCTCAGGTCCAGCGTCCTACGAGCAGTACTTC. Translation gives CAITPSGPASYEQYF.

This clonotype was detected many times. The chain is built from TRBV15 and TRBJ1-3; D is perhaps TRBD1 (6 bases). V was cut by 5 bases and J by 4 bases, with 15 bases left in between. Germline lookup yields CDR1 LNHNV and CDR2 YYDKDF (reference sequence). CDR3 length: 15 residues. CDR3 in amino acids: CATSEGGVGGNTIYF. DNA for the CDR3: TGTGCCACCAGCGAGGGGGGGGTAGGCGGAAACACCATATATTTT.

This clonotype was recorded at least ten times. The CDR3 region is CASRETGSTDTQYF. The CDR3 DNA sequence: TGTGCCAGCCGGGAGACAGGGAGCACAGATACGCAGTATTTT. The V gene is TRBV7-2, the J gene TRBJ2-3, with a tentative D call TRBD1 (7 bases). Germline V gene lookup returns CDR1 SGHTA and CDR2 FQGNSA. V was pared by 8 bases and J by 0 bases, with 12 bases between. The CDR3 runs to 14 residues.

This clonotype was recorded at least ten times. The chain combines TRBV15 with TRBJ2-3, with TRBD1 identical over 8 bases. Germline V gene lookup returns CDR1 LNHNV and CDR2 YYDKDF (reference sequence). Trimming removed 5 bases from V and 3 bases from J; junction bases left unmatched: 4. The CDR3 is 14 amino acids. DNA of the CDR3: TGTGCCACCAGCCATGGACAGGGTACAGATACGCAGTATTTT. This encodes CATSHGQGTDTQYF.

Concerning this clonotype: A clone one base away is much larger, so this may be a read error. The V call is TRBV12-3 or TRBV12-4, the J call TRBJ2-1; 8 bases agree with TRBD1. V trimming: 7 bases; J trimming: 10 bases; junction bases outside the gene matches: 15. The CDR3 contains 15 residues. The CDR3 bases are TGTGCCAGCAAGAACCGGGACAGGTACCTCACGGAGCAGTTCTTC. Amino acid sequence: CASKNRDRYLTEQFF.

In its sample, this clonotype was seen many times. The chain uses TRBV24-1 and TRBJ2-5, with a weak D call TRBD2 (6 bases). Germline loops: CDR1 KGHDR, CDR2 SFDVKD. The CDR3 is made up of 17 amino acids. V lost 0 bases, J lost 2 bases, and 15 bases lay in between. For the CDR3, the DNA is TGTGCCACCAGTGATTTGTTTTCGGGGGATTCACAAGAGACCCAGTACTTC. Residues: CATSDLFSGDSQETQYF.

This clonotype was observed at least ten times. The chain links TRBV12-3 or TRBV12-4 to TRBJ2-5; 7 bases are a match to TRBD2. The CDR3 has 17 amino acids. Unmatched junction bases numbered 10, after V lost 2 bases and J lost 1 base. CDR3 region: CASSLFGPGGPQETQYF. For the CDR3, the DNA is TGTGCCAGCAGTTTATTCGGGCCGGGAGGTCCCCAAGAGACCCAGTACTTC.

This chain uses TRBV30 with TRBJ1-5, with D uncertain. Germline values: CDR1 GTSNPN, CDR2 SVGIG (reference sequence). The CDR3 consists of 14 residues. The ends were cut back, 0 bases at V and 2 bases at J, with 8 bases in the middle. The CDR3 DNA is TGTGCCTGGAGTGTACAATTTGGCAATCAGCCCCAGCATTTT. Translating gives CAWSVQFGNQPQHF.

This chain joins TRBV30 and TRBJ2-1; 8 positions agree with TRBD2. Germline trimming cut 0 bases from V and 4 bases from J; bases unmatched to any gene: 8. Germline V gene sequence: CDR1 GTSNPN, CDR2 SVGIG (reference sequence). The CDR3 extends over 16 amino acids. This chain's CDR3 is CAWSVLLVAGYNEQFF. The CDR3 DNA follows: TGTGCCTGGAGTGTATTACTAGTAGCGGGGTACAATGAGCAGTTCTTC.